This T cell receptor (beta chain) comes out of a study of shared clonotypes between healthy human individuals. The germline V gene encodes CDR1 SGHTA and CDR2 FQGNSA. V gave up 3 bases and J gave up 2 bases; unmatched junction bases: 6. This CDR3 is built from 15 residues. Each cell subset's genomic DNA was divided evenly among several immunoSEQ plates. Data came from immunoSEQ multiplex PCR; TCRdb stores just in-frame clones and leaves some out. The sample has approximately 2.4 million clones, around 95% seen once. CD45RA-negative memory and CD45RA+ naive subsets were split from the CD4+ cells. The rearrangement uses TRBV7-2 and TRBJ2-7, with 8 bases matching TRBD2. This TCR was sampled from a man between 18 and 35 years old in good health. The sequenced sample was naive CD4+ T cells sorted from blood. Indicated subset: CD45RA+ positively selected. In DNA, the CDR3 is TGTGCCAGCAGCTTTAGCGGGGTCGGGACCTACGAGCAGTACTTC. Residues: CASSFSGVGTYEQYF.